This TCR beta chain was identified in a study of T cell responses to AZD1222 COVID-19 vaccine. The study's findings and limits: Spike-specific TCRs gained breadth and depth after people received two AZD1222 doses. White British ancestry dominated among donors, who included more females, and clonal diversity was possibly underestimated.

The CDR3 totals 15 residues. CDR1 is ENHRY, CDR2 SYGVKD, per germline. The V gene end was trimmed by 0 bases and the J gene end by 5 bases; junction bases not matched to a gene: 4. TCRdb keeps only in-frame clones here, not all; method: immunoSEQ multiplex PCR. In the table there are around 50,000 clones, just over 85% of which are singletons. Details on this clone: Its target is unknown.

The chain recombines TRBV10-3 with TRBJ1-5; 7 nucleotides agree with TRBD1. The sequenced sample was peripheral blood, obtained 28 days after the second AZD1222 dose. This clonotype originated in an adult who received the AZD1222 COVID-19 vaccine. CDR3 sequence: CAISESTGTYQPQHF. The CDR3 DNA reads TGTGCCATCAGTGAGTCGACAGGGACTTATCAGCCCCAGCATTTT.